Listed here are 32 T cell receptor beta chains from one sample, sequenced in a study of T cells in Graves' hyperthyroidism and ophthalmopathy. Amplification targeted TCR beta CDR3 regions from RNA transcripts. The HTBI primer set drove a first-round RT-PCR of the TCR CDR3. Each CDR3 protein gets one entry after TCRdb re-called the multiplex PCR reads with MiXCR. The sample has nearly 600,000 distinct CDR3 sequences, approximately 15% seen once; the top ten hold more than 4.5%. Material for sequencing was blood. The receptors shown here come from a woman in her 30s with Graves' hyperthyroidism that later progressed to Graves' ophthalmopathy.

This clonotype has ten or more counts. The V call is TRBV30, the J call TRBJ2-7, with 7 nucleotides matching TRBD1. V was clipped by 5 bases and J by 3 bases; unmatched bases: 1. The length of the CDR3 is 11 residues. Germline V CDR1 and CDR2: GTSNPN, SVGIG (reference sequence). This CDR3 is CAWDRVYEQYF. In DNA form, the CDR3 reads TGTGCCTGGGACAGGGTCTACGAGCAGTACTTC.

This clonotype was seen many times. This rearrangement joins TRBV24-1 to TRBJ1-5, with D perhaps TRBD1 (5 bases). The germline V gene has CDR1 KGHDR and CDR2 SFDVKD. The ends were cut back, 7 bases at V and 7 bases at J, with 16 bases in the middle. The CDR3 runs 14 residues. CDR3 sequence reads: CATSSGGSRQPQHF. The CDR3 DNA reads TGTGCCACCAGCTCTGGGGGAAGTCGGCAGCCCCAGCATTTT.

This clonotype was observed at least ten times. The chain couples TRBV6-2 or TRBV6-3 to TRBJ1-5; D gene ambiguous. Trimming cost V 2 bases and J 1 base, with 12 bases left between them. Germline loops: CDR1 MNHEY, CDR2 SVGEGT. The CDR3 loop spans 16 amino acids. The CDR3 nucleotides are TGTGCCAGCAGTTACCGCGGGGAAATCAGCAATCAGCCCCAGCATTTT. It yields the protein CASSYRGEISNQPQHF.

The V gene is TRBV9, the J gene TRBJ2-1; 13 bases fit TRBD2. The CDR3 loop spans 20 amino acids. J lost 0 bases, V lost 0 bases, and 9 bases had no gene match. Germline V gene lookup returns CDR1 SGDLS and CDR2 YYNGEE. The CDR3 coding sequence is TGTGCCAGCAGCGTAGGTGAGGGACTAGCGGGGAGGACCTCCTACAATGAGCAGTTCTTC. Translating gives CASSVGEGLAGRTSYNEQFF.

This clonotype was seen ten or more times. This rearrangement joins TRBV7-8 to TRBJ2-5, with 7 bases that match TRBD2. This CDR3 has 17 residues. The germline V gene has CDR1 SGHVS and CDR2 FQNEAQ. Losses at the gene ends were 2 bases for V and 4 bases for J; bases not matched to a gene: 13. CDR3 coding DNA: TGTGCCAGCAGCTTACCGGGGGGTGCTAGGTTAAGAGAGACCCAGTACTTC. Its protein is CASSLPGGARLRETQYF. Drawing the rest from reference TRBV7-8 and TRBJ2-5, the complete variable domain is GAGVSQSPRYKVAKRGQDVALRCDPISGHVSLFWYQQALGQGPEFLTYFQNEAQLDKSGLPSDRFFAERPEGSVSTLKIQRTQQEDSAVYLCASSLPGGARLRETQYFGPGTRLLVL.

This clonotype was seen ten or more times. The CDR3 protein is CAELRTEAFF. The CDR3 DNA reads TGTGCCGAATTACGGACTGAAGCTTTCTTT. This chain uses TRBV12-3 or TRBV12-4 with TRBJ1-1; D unclear. The CDR3 spans 10 residues. V lost 11 bases, J lost 5 bases, and 9 bases lay in between.

This clonotype was counted ten times or more. This sequence joins TRBV5-1 and TRBJ2-7; D may be TRBD1 (7 bases). This CDR3 region has 14 residues. Trimming left V 6 bases short and J 1 base short, with 14 bases between. The germline gives CDR1 SGHRS, CDR2 YFSETQ. For the CDR3, the DNA is TGCGCCAGCAACTCGCAGGGGGGTTCCTACGAGCAGTACTTC. As protein: CASNSQGGSYEQYF.

This clonotype was seen more than once but under ten times. The chain uses TRBV9 and TRBJ1-4; 8 nucleotides line up with TRBD1. This CDR3 comprises 15 residues. CDR1 and CDR2 (germline): SGDLS, YYNGEE. The trim removed 0 bases at V and 4 bases at J, leaving 2 bases unmatched. CDR3 loop: CASSVGTGINEKLFF. CDR3 bases: TGTGCCAGCAGCGTAGGGACAGGGATTAATGAAAAACTGTTTTTT.

This clonotype appeared many times. This chain links TRBV18 with TRBJ1-1, with a weak D call TRBD1 (6 bases). CDR3 length: 14 residues. Looked up from germline, CDR1 is KGHSH and CDR2 is LQKENI. Trimming took 6 bases from V and 1 from J, leaving 12 bases between them. The CDR3 DNA is TGTGCCAGCTCTCGCGGACAGCAGAACACTGAAGCTTTCTTT. It yields the protein CASSRGQQNTEAFF.

As concerns this clonotype: The final CDR3 position lacks the conserved phenylalanine or tryptophan, pointing to a likely read error. The CDR3: CASSLTALNTEAFL. The CDR3 DNA reads as TGTGCCAGCAGCTTAACGGCACTGAACACTGAAGCTTTCCTT. The chain combines TRBV7-3 with TRBJ1-1; D not resolved. The germline V gene has CDR1 SGHTA and CDR2 FQGTGA. The CDR3 runs 14 residues. Trimming removed 0 bases at V and 0 bases at J, with 5 bases between.

At least ten counts were recorded for this clonotype. The gene calls are TRBV7-2 and TRBJ1-2; D is perhaps TRBD1 (6 bases). The CDR3 loop spans 15 amino acids. The germline gives CDR1 SGHTA, CDR2 FQGNSA. Trimming cost V 0 bases and J 2 bases, with 10 bases left between them. CDR3 nucleotides: TGTGCCAGCAGCTTAGCAACAGGGCCCAACTATGGCTACACCTTC. This codes for CASSLATGPNYGYTF.

The table lists this clonotype with a few counts. J is TRBJ1-2 and V is TRBV6-1; tentative D call: TRBD1 (5 bases). This CDR3 is 11 amino acids long. CDR1 MNHNS and CDR2 SASEGT come from the germline V gene. V shed 4 bases and J shed 8 bases, with 8 bases lying between them. This chain's CDR3 is CASSGTTGYTF. CDR3 DNA sequence: TGTGCCAGCAGTGGGACAACAGGCTACACCTTC.

This clonotype was observed at least ten times. The genes are TRBV20-1 and TRBJ2-6, with 10 bases matching TRBD2. The CDR3 covers 18 residues. The trim removed 1 base at V and 0 bases at J, leaving 6 bases unmatched. CDR1 is DFQATT and CDR2 is SNEGSKA in the germline V gene (reference sequence). In DNA form, the CDR3 reads TGCAGTGCTAGAGGGGTAGCGGGGGGAAGCTCTGGGGCCAACGTCCTGACTTTC. This translates into CSARGVAGGSSGANVLTF.

The table lists this clonotype with a few counts. The rearrangement joins TRBV14 to TRBJ2-1; TRBD2 matches at 9 bases. CDR1 is SGHDN, CDR2 FVKESK, per germline. The CDR3 runs 17 residues. The trim removed 1 base at V and 6 bases at J, leaving 10 bases unmatched. CDR3 sequence: CASSQAPSGIWFNEQFF. As DNA, the CDR3 is TGTGCCAGCAGCCAAGCACCTAGCGGGATCTGGTTCAATGAGCAGTTCTTC. The whole variable domain, remainder taken from reference TRBV14 and TRBJ2-1, is EAGVTQFPSHSVIEKGQTVTLRCDPISGHDNLYWYRRVMGKEIKFLLHFVKESKQDESGMPNNRFLAERTGGTYSTLKVQPAELEDSGVYFCASSQAPSGIWFNEQFFGPGTRLTVL.

In this sample, this clonotype turned up many times. The rearrangement joins TRBV19 to TRBJ1-5, with TRBD1 as a possible D gene (6 bases). V dropped 7 bases and J dropped 2 bases, with 12 bases sitting between them. The germline V gene has CDR1 LNHDA and CDR2 SQIVND (reference sequence). The CDR3 spans 14 residues. The CDR3: CASTHREGNQPQHF. The DNA for the CDR3 is TGTGCCAGTACCCACAGGGAAGGCAATCAGCCCCAGCATTTT.

This clonotype was recorded a few times. Germline is not matched at one junction end, which may reflect a read error. V usage is TRBV19 and J usage is TRBJ2-2; 7 bases fit TRBD2. The CDR3 is 12 residues long. Germline loops: CDR1 LNHDA, CDR2 SQIVND (reference sequence). Written as DNA, the CDR3 is TGTGCCACCACTAGCGACACCGGGGAGCCGTTTTTT. Amino acids: CATTSDTGEPFF.

The J gene is TRBJ1-2, the V gene TRBV7-9; possible D gene TRBD1, 5 bases. With 10 bases removed from V and 8 bases from J, the gap between germline ends came to 17 bases. CDR1 SEHNR and CDR2 FQNEAQ come from the germline V gene (reference sequence). This CDR3 has 12 amino acids. In DNA, the CDR3 is TGTGCCACCCGGGTAGGGGATGCGGGCTACACCTTC. This gives the protein CATRVGDAGYTF.

A remark on this clonotype: A much larger clone lies a single base off, so this may be a read error. The chain combines TRBV7-8 with TRBJ1-1; D is undetermined. The germline gives CDR1 SGHVS, CDR2 FQNEAQ. CDR3 length: 14 residues. The chain's CDR3 is CASSLGAQNTAAFF. Here the CDR3 DNA reads TGTGCCAGCAGCTTAGGCGCGCAGAACACTGCAGCTTTCTTT.

This clonotype was seen repeatedly, ten times or more. The gene calls are TRBV20-1 and TRBJ2-3; D is unclear. V lost 3 bases, J lost 1 base, and 11 bases lay in between. Germline assignment: CDR1 DFQATT and CDR2 SNEGSKA (reference sequence). CDR3 length: 14 amino acids. For the CDR3, the DNA is TGCAGTGCTAGGGGTCTTTGGGGCACAGATACGCAGTATTTT. This sequence encodes CSARGLWGTDTQYF.

This clonotype has more than one count but fewer than ten. The chain uses TRBV20-1 and TRBJ1-1; D remains unclear. Germline-derived CDR1 and CDR2 are DFQATT and SNEGSKA (reference sequence). This CDR3 is 14 amino acids long. The V gene lost 1 base and the J gene lost 1 base, with 10 bases spanning the gap. CDR3 amino acids: CSARGWAGNTEAFF. The DNA of the CDR3 is TGCAGTGCTAGAGGATGGGCAGGGAACACTGAAGCTTTCTTT.

This clonotype was found many times. This chain connects TRBV20-1 to TRBJ2-5; TRBD1 aligns across 8 bases. The CDR3 totals 16 residues. J gave up 3 bases and V 2 bases, and 11 bases lay outside the gene matches. Per the germline V gene, CDR1 is DFQATT and CDR2 is SNEGSKA (reference sequence). The CDR3 sequence is CSARPGTGGRKETQYF. The DNA for the CDR3 is TGCAGTGCTAGACCCGGGACAGGAGGGAGGAAAGAGACCCAGTACTTC.

This clonotype was counted between two and nine times. The chain is built from TRBV6-1 and TRBJ1-2, with TRBD1 matching over 8 bases. The CDR3 extends over 15 amino acids. Germline V gives CDR1 MNHNS, CDR2 SASEGT. Trimming took 3 bases from V and 9 from J; bases not matched to a gene: 12. The DNA of the CDR3 is TGTGCCAGCAGTGAGCAACCAGGACAGGGCGCGAGCTACACCTTC. The encoded protein is CASSEQPGQGASYTF.

Worth noting for this clonotype: One end of the junction fails to match germline, which may point to a read error. The genes are TRBV27 and TRBJ1-2; D gene ambiguous. The length of the CDR3 is 13 residues. Germline V gene sequence: CDR1 MNHEY, CDR2 SMNVEV (reference sequence). The chain's CDR3 is CACSYIGSEGYTF. The CDR3 region has the DNA TGTGCCTGCAGTTACATCGGGTCGGAGGGCTACACCTTC.

The chain has TRBV5-1 and TRBJ1-1; tentatively, D is TRBD1 (5 bases). The CDR3 has 13 amino acids. Germline V gene data show CDR1 as SGHRS and CDR2 as YFSETQ. Trimming took off 3 bases at V and 6 bases at J, with 12 bases between the two ends. The CDR3 here is CASSWSGAPEAFF. The DNA for the CDR3 is TGCGCCAGCAGCTGGTCCGGGGCCCCTGAAGCTTTCTTT.

In this sample, this clonotype turned up a few times. J is TRBJ1-1 and V is TRBV29-1; 9 bases map to TRBD1. Germline V gives CDR1 SQVTM, CDR2 ANQGSEA. This CDR3 is 15 amino acids long. Trimming removed 4 bases from V and 5 bases from J; junction bases left unmatched: 11. CDR3 DNA: TGCAGCGTTGTGGGGACAGGGATTTTGAGTACTGAAGCTTTCTTT. Translated: CSVVGTGILSTEAFF.

This clonotype was observed at least ten times. The CDR3, as DNA: TGTGCCAGCAGTGACGGGACAGGGGCTACCACTGAAGCTTTCTTT. As protein: CASSDGTGATTEAFF. The chain uses TRBV6-1 and TRBJ1-1; TRBD1 aligns across 10 bases. In germline, CDR1 is MNHNS, CDR2 SASEGT. The CDR3 sequence is 15 residues long. Trimming at V came to 3 bases and at J to 4 bases, leaving 5 bases not matched to a gene.

The table lists this clonotype with a few counts. The V gene is TRBV9, the J gene TRBJ2-1; maybe TRBD2 (6 bases). CDR1 is SGDLS, CDR2 YYNGEE, per germline. The length of the CDR3 is 16 residues. The V end was cut by 0 bases, the J end by 2 bases, with 12 bases between. The CDR3 DNA follows: TGTGCCAGCAGCGTAGAACCGGGACTTGCCTACAATGAGCAGTTCTTC. As protein: CASSVEPGLAYNEQFF.

As to this clonotype: This may stem from a read error, because a much larger clone lies one nucleotide away. The gene calls are TRBV12-3 or TRBV12-4 and TRBJ2-1; D tentatively fits TRBD1 or TRBD2 (6 bases each). V lost 5 bases to trimming and J lost 10 bases, with 18 bases between them. This CDR3 spans 14 amino acids. CDR3 protein: CASSPSLRGAEQFF. The CDR3 DNA reads as TGTGCCAGCAGTCCGTCCCTGAGGGGGGCAGAGCAGTTCTTC.

Regarding this clonotype: Given a much more abundant clone one base away, this may be a read error. The chain is built from TRBV29-1 and TRBJ1-2; 7 bases are shared with TRBD1. This CDR3 has 14 residues. V gave up 6 bases and J gave up 4 bases; unmatched junction bases: 11. CDR1 is SQVTM and CDR2 is ANQGSEA in the germline V gene. CDR3 coding DNA: TGCAGCGTCCAATCGACCGGGACAGTCTATGGCTACACCTTC. It translates to CSVQSTGTVYGYTF. Full variable domain (rest looked up from reference TRBV29-1 and TRBJ1-2): SAVISQKPSRDICQRGTSLTIQCQVDSQVTMMFWYRQQPGQSLTLIATANQGSEATYESGFVIDKFPISRPNLTFSTLTVSNMSPEDSSIYLCSVQSTGTVYGYTFGSGTRLTVV.

This clonotype was seen only a few times. A read error is likely, as this CDR3 ends without the conserved phenylalanine or tryptophan. The chain uses TRBV7-8 and TRBJ2-3; D remains ambiguous. Germline CDR1 is SGHVS and CDR2 is FQNEAQ. V lost 2 bases to trimming and J lost 4 bases, with 16 bases between them. The CDR3 loop spans 16 amino acids. The CDR3 spells CASSLIHTLYADTQYL. CDR3 nucleotide sequence: TGTGCCAGCAGCTTAATCCACACCCTTTACGCAGATACGCAGTATCTT.

This clonotype was seen repeatedly, ten times or more. The chain is built from TRBV28 and TRBJ2-4, with D possibly called TRBD1 or TRBD2 (6 bases each). The CDR3 is 16 amino acids. Germline CDR1 is MDHEN and CDR2 is SYDVKM. V gave up 1 base and J gave up 0 bases, with 10 bases separating them. The chain's CDR3 is CASSLSGALAKNIQYF. The DNA for the CDR3 is TGTGCCAGCAGTTTATCGGGGGCCCTAGCCAAAAACATTCAGTACTTC. Supplemented by reference TRBV28 and TRBJ2-4, the full variable domain reads DVKVTQSSRYLVKRTGEKVFLECVQDMDHENMFWYRQDPGLGLRLIYFSYDVKMKEKGDIPEGYSVSREKKERFSLILESASTNQTSMYLCASSLSGALAKNIQYFGAGTRLSVL.

This clonotype has ten or more counts. V usage is TRBV20-1 and J usage is TRBJ2-7; D remains ambiguous. Trimming removed 5 bases from V and 7 bases from J, with 15 bases in between. CDR1 is DFQATT, CDR2 SNEGSKA, per germline (reference sequence). CDR3 length equals 12 residues. The CDR3 DNA follows: TGCAGTGCTGAGATCGGTTTGGGTGAGCAGTACTTC. Translated: CSAEIGLGEQYF.